This T cell receptor beta chain was documented in a study of blood T cell repertoires in COVID-19 (TCRdb year 2020). Broadly, across the study: The collaborator samples originated in the United States, Italy and Spain and spanned the acute and convalescent phases of COVID-19. The prospective study material was composed of cDNA or gDNA derived from T cells, B-cell-depleted T cells, or PBMCs. The dataset comprised deeply sampled blood TCRbeta repertoires from subjects exposed to, actively infected with, or recovered from COVID-19. The repertoires were made available in a free public database intended to serve as a resource for research on the immune response to SARS-CoV-2. The samples were drawn from the first 160 participants of the ongoing ImmuneRACE study and from some 1,300 subjects provided by 6 global collaborators. Nearly every sample came with metadata listing a de-identified subject ID, COVID-19 status, age in years and sex. Where available, HLA class I and class II types were taken from metadata supplied by the sample provider and were not determined by assay-based typing.

Enrolling through a virtual design, the prospective study's participants ranged in age from roughly 18 to 95 years and lived across some 23 United States geographic areas. In the prospective study, cohorts were assigned on the basis of participant-reported clinical history obtained from a screening survey and a study questionnaire. Recovered participants in ImmuneRACE Cohort 3 were defined by two consecutive negative NP/OP PCR tests, clearance by a healthcare professional, or resolution of symptoms. Mobile phlebotomists in the prospective study collected whole blood, serum and a nasopharyngeal or oropharyngeal swab from every participant. Over a 2-month period, participants in the prospective study had the option of providing additional blood draws and questionnaires. Before DNA extraction, prospective study blood samples were shipped either frozen or at room temperature. The cysteine opens and the phenylalanine closes a CDR3 of 13 amino acids. Here the CDR3 DNA is all that survives: 39 bases in frame from base 1. From V the trimming removes 4 bases and from J it removes 2 bases, while the gene matches leave 0 bases of the junction unaccounted for. Looking up the germline V gene yields CDR1 SQVTM and CDR2 ANQGSEA.

Points the paper makes about the study in general: The amount of clinical and demographic metadata varied by source and participant and was provided uncurated.

The immunoSEQ Assay, a bias-controlled multiplex PCR, was used to amplify TCRbeta CDR3 regions from genomic DNA. Turning to the authors' computational methods: The number of nucleated cells in each sample was estimated by amplification of reference gene primers within the assay. To quantify the absolute abundance of each unique TCRbeta CDR3 rearrangement, sequence reads were collapsed and filtered. For each sample, productive Simpson clonality was calculated as the square root of Simpson's diversity index over productive rearrangements. TCRdb retrieved this table from immuneACCESS and kept in-frame rearrangements only. Not all clones are present; in checked studies, unresolved V genes account for under half, and no reason is known for the remainder. From that table come the V and J calls and clone size; the DNA was used to work out D and trimming. Here the sample has around 500,000 clones; around nine tenths occur a single time. The top ten hold approximately 8% of the sample.

As regards this clone: What this receptor recognizes is not known. Per-base quality was not reported, and no clone a single base away is much larger than it. Additional DNA sequences in this sample encode the identical CDR3.

Sequenced sample: PBMCs or T cells enriched from blood (not recorded which). This chain is built from TRBV29-1 and TRBJ1-5; 9 nucleotides in the junction match TRBD1. The receptor was derived from a woman in her sixties who had recovered from COVID-19. The bases read TGCAGCGTTGGGACAGGGGGCAATCAGCCCCAGCATTTT. It specifies CSVGTGGNQPQHF.